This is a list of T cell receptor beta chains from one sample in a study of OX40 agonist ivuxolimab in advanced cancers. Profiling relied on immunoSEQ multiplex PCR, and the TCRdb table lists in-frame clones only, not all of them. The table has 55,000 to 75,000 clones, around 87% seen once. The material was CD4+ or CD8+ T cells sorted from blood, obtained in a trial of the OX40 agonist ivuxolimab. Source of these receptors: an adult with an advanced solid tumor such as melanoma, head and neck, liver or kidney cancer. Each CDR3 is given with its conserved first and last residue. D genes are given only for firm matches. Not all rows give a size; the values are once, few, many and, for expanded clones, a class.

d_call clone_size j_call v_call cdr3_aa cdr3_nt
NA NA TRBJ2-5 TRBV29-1 CSVGLRETQYF TGCAGCGTTGGTCTTCGAGAGACCCAGTACTTC
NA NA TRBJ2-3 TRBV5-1 CASSFSSERDTQYF TGCGCCAGCAGCTTTAGTAGCGAGAGAGATACGCAGTATTTT
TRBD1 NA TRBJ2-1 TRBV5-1 CASSLGGQAYNEQFF TGCGCCAGCAGCTTGGGGGGACAGGCCTACAATGAGCAGTTCTTC
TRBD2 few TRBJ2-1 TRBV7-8 CASSQLATYNEQFF TGTGCCAGCAGCCAACTAGCGACTTACAATGAGCAGTTCTTC
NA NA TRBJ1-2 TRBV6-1 CASSDLGGYTF TGTGCCAGCAGTGATTTGGGGGGCTACACCTTC
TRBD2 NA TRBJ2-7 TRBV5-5 CASSTGLAGNYEQYF TGTGCCAGCAGCACTGGACTAGCGGGAAACTACGAGCAGTACTTC
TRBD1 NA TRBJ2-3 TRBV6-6 CASSYRRQGSTDTQYF TGTGCCAGCAGTTACAGGAGACAGGGGAGCACAGATACGCAGTATTTT
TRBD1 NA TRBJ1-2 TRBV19 CASSMGQALLFGYTF TGTGCCAGTAGTATGGGACAGGCTCTCCTCTTTGGCTACACCTTC
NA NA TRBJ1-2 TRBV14 CASSQEQVGKTF TGTGCCAGCAGCCAAGAACAGGTCGGAAAAACCTTC
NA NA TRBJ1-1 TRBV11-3 CASSVGAFF TGTGCCAGCAGCGTTGGGGCTTTCTTT
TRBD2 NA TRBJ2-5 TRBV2 CASSVEGLAFQETQYF TGTGCCAGCAGTGTCGAGGGACTAGCGTTTCAAGAGACCCAGTACTTC
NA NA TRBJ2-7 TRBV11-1 CASSLAEGQISYEQYF TGTGCCAGCAGCTTAGCGGAGGGACAGATTTCCTACGAGCAGTACTTC
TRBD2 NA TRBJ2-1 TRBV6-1 CASSEGLVRQQFF TGTGCCAGCAGTGAGGGACTAGTGAGACAGCAGTTCTTC
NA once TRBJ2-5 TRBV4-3 CASSQDQFRSGEETQYF TGCGCCAGCAGCCAAGATCAGTTTCGGTCAGGGGAAGAGACCCAGTACTTC
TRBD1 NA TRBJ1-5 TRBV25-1 CASSPGQGDNQPQHF TGTGCCAGCAGCCCGGGACAGGGAGACAATCAGCCCCAGCATTTT
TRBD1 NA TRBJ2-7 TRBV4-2 CASSQDSGTGRDEQYF TGTGCCAGCAGCCAAGATTCCGGGACAGGGCGGGACGAGCAGTACTTC
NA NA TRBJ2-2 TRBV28 CASSSSPYLNTGELFF TGTGCCAGCAGCTCTAGCCCGTACCTGAACACCGGGGAGCTGTTTTTT
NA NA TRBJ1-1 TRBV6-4 CASSRLVNTEAFF TGTGCCAGCAGTCGACTGGTGAACACTGAAGCTTTCTTT
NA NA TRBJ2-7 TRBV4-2 CASSQETAFAYEQYF TGTGCCAGCAGCCAAGAGACAGCCTTCGCCTACGAGCAGTACTTC
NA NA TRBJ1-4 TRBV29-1 CSVDGGLGEKLFF TGCAGCGTTGATGGGGGGCTCGGTGAAAAACTGTTTTTT
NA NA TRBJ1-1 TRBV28 CASSPPAMNTEAFF TGTGCCAGCAGTCCCCCAGCTATGAACACTGAAGCTTTCTTT
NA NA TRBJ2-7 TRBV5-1 CASSPGGRQGYEQYF TGCGCCAGCAGCCCAGGAGGGAGACAGGGTTACGAGCAGTACTTC
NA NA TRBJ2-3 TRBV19 CASSEVADTQYF TGTGCCAGTAGTGAGGTTGCAGATACGCAGTATTTT
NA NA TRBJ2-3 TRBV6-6 CASSYRGAFSTDTQYF TGTGCCAGCAGTTACCGAGGGGCTTTTAGCACAGATACGCAGTATTTT
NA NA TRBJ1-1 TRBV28 CASLSPLGGLTEAFF TGTGCCAGCCTCTCACCATTAGGGGGGCTAACTGAAGCTTTCTTT
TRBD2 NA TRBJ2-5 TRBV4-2 CASSQVTSDGTQYF TGTGCCAGCAGCCAAGTAACTAGCGATGGGACCCAGTACTTC
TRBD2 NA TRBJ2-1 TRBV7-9 CASSLGSSGNEQFF TGTGCCAGCAGCTTAGGCTCTAGCGGCAATGAGCAGTTCTTC
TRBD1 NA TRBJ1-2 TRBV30 CAWIQNRDRDYGYTF TGTGCCTGGATCCAAAACCGGGACAGGGACTATGGCTACACCTTC